These T cell receptor beta chains were read from a single sample in a study of cytomegalovirus exposure and HLA in healthy donors. Sequencing was performed with immunoSEQ multiplex PCR; in TCRdb, only in-frame clones are kept and a portion is missing. This sample has around 170,000 clones, with just over 75% found just once. Sequencing was carried out using PBMCs. These receptors were collected from a man between 40 and 49 years old in good health and CMV-seronegative. Both conserved end residues are trimmed from each CDR3.

j_call: TRBJ1-2; v_call: TRBV2; cdr3_length: 10; cdr3_aa: ASQTGGDGYT
j_call: TRBJ2-5; v_call: TRBV5-1; cdr3_length: 15; cdr3_aa: ASSPRISGAPLETQY
j_call: TRBJ2-5; v_call: TRBV28; cdr3_length: 10; cdr3_aa: ASADPEETQY
j_call: TRBJ1-5; v_call: TRBV7-8; cdr3_length: 13; cdr3_aa: ASSLTGTSQWPQH
j_call: TRBJ2-3; v_call: TRBV29-1; cdr3_length: 13; cdr3_aa: SVEGVSGSEDTQY
j_call: TRBJ1-4; v_call: TRBV28; cdr3_length: 9; cdr3_aa: ASSFLEKLF
j_call: TRBJ2-1; v_call: TRBV4-1; cdr3_length: 14; cdr3_aa: ASSLTGTGGLNEQF
j_call: TRBJ1-1; v_call: TRBV28; cdr3_length: 13; cdr3_aa: ASSLAGRGPTEAF
j_call: TRBJ2-3; v_call: TRBV9; cdr3_length: 16; cdr3_aa: ASSVEALVTGVSDTQY
j_call: TRBJ1-4; v_call: TRBV7-2; cdr3_length: 12; cdr3_aa: ASSLGTGGAKLF
j_call: TRBJ2-3; v_call: TRBV13; cdr3_length: 14; cdr3_aa: ASSPLGAGGPDTQY
j_call: TRBJ2-2; v_call: TRBV7-6; cdr3_length: 13; cdr3_aa: ASSWTGPFTGELF
j_call: TRBJ2-7; v_call: TRBV29-1; cdr3_length: 11; cdr3_aa: SVDSGRAYEQY
j_call: TRBJ1-3; v_call: TRBV9; cdr3_length: 13; cdr3_aa: ASSVEDSSGNTIY
j_call: TRBJ2-6; v_call: TRBV28; cdr3_length: 14; cdr3_aa: ASSSIGQGKANVLT
j_call: TRBJ1-4; v_call: TRBV28; cdr3_length: 13; cdr3_aa: ASSLGAYGNEKLF
j_call: TRBJ2-5; v_call: TRBV7-6; cdr3_length: 11; cdr3_aa: ASSTLTAQAQY
j_call: TRBJ2-5; v_call: TRBV27; cdr3_length: 14; cdr3_aa: ASSLWVETGAGEQY
j_call: TRBJ1-1; v_call: TRBV19; cdr3_length: 13; cdr3_aa: ATRTAPAFGTEAF
j_call: TRBJ1-2; v_call: TRBV2; cdr3_length: 10; cdr3_aa: ASRDGRGGYT
j_call: TRBJ2-5; v_call: TRBV28; cdr3_length: 13; cdr3_aa: ASSPIRGGSETQY
j_call: TRBJ1-5; v_call: TRBV7-8; cdr3_length: 12; cdr3_aa: ASSLELINQPQH
j_call: TRBJ1-1; v_call: TRBV27; cdr3_length: 12; cdr3_aa: ASSLLERGTEAF
j_call: TRBJ2-1; v_call: TRBV9; cdr3_length: 12; cdr3_aa: ASSVDHSYNEQF
j_call: TRBJ1-5; v_call: TRBV18; cdr3_length: 13; cdr3_aa: ASSPFEHTGQPQH
j_call: TRBJ2-7; v_call: TRBV2; cdr3_length: 10; cdr3_aa: ASRGHFGEQY
j_call: TRBJ2-7; v_call: TRBV11-2; cdr3_length: 11; cdr3_aa: ASSLVPQGKQY
j_call: TRBJ1-2; v_call: TRBV6-1; cdr3_length: 13; cdr3_aa: ASSEAGWGGFGYT
j_call: TRBJ1-3; v_call: TRBV30; cdr3_length: 15; cdr3_aa: AWSSTGGGSGGNTIY
j_call: TRBJ1-5; v_call: TRBV28; cdr3_length: 14; cdr3_aa: ASSLHERRGDQPQH
j_call: TRBJ2-1; v_call: TRBV21-1; cdr3_length: 14; cdr3_aa: ASSAPQTKTYNEQF
j_call: TRBJ2-5; v_call: TRBV29-1; cdr3_length: 15; cdr3_aa: SVVDSGFALRLETQY
j_call: TRBJ2-3; v_call: TRBV2; cdr3_length: 13; cdr3_aa: ASRILAGVADTQY
j_call: TRBJ1-2; v_call: TRBV4-1; cdr3_length: 13; cdr3_aa: ASSQVRGGGYGYT
j_call: TRBJ2-7; v_call: TRBV10-1; cdr3_length: 13; cdr3_aa: ASSETGTSGSEQY
j_call: TRBJ2-3; v_call: TRBV7-6; cdr3_length: 14; cdr3_aa: ASSLVGTSDTDTQY
j_call: TRBJ2-1; v_call: TRBV7-3; cdr3_length: 11; cdr3_aa: ASSQDRYGEQF